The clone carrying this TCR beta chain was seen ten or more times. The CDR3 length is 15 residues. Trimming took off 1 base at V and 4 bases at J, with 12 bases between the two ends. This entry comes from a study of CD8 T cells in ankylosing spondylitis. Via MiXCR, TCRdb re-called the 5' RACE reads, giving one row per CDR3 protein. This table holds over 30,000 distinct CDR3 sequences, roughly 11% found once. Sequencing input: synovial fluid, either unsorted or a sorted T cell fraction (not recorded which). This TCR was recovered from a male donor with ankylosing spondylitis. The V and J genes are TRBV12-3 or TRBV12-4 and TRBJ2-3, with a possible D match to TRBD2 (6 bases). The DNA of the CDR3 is TGTGCCAGCAGTTTAGAACGTGGGAGGTCAGATACGCAGTATTTT. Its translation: CASSLERGRSDTQYF.